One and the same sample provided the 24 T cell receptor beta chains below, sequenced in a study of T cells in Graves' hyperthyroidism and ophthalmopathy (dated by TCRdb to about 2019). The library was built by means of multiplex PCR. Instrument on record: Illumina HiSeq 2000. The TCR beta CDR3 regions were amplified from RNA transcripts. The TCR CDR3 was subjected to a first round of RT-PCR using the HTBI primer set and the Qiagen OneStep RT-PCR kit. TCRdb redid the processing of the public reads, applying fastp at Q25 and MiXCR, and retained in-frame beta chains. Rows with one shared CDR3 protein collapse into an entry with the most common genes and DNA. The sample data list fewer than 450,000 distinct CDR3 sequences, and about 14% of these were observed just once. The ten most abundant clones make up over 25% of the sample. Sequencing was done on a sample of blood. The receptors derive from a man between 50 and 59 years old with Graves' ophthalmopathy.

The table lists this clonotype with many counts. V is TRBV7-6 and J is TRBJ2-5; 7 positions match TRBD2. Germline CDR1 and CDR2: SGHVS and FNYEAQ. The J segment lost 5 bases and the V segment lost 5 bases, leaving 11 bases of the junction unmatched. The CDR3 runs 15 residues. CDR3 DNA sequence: TGTGCCAGCAGCGCGGTGGGGGGGACCGTCGAGACCCAGTACTTC. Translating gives CASSAVGGTVETQYF.

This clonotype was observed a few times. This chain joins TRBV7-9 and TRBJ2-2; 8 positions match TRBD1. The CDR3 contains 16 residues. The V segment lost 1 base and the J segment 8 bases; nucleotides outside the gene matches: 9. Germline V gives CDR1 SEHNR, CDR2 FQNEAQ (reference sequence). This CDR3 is CASSLGDRRPPGELFF. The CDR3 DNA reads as TGTGCCAGCAGCTTAGGGGACAGGCGTCCCCCGGGGGAGCTGTTTTTT.

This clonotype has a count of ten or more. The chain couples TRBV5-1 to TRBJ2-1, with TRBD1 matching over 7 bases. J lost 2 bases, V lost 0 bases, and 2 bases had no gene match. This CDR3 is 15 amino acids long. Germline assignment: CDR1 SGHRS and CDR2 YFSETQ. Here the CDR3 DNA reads TGCGCCAGCAGCTTGGCGGGACAGCCCTACAATGAGCAGTTCTTC. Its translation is CASSLAGQPYNEQFF.

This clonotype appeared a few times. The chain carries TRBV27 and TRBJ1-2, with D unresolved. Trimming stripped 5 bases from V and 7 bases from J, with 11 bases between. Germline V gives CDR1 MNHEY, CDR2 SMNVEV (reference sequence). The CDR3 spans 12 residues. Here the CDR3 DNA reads TGTGCCAGCAGTACTCAGACCAGTGGCTACACCTTC. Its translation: CASSTQTSGYTF.

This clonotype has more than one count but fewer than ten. In nucleotides, the CDR3 is TGCGCCAGCAGTACATCCCGGGGGCAGAATGAGCAGTTCTTC. Translating it yields CASSTSRGQNEQFF. This chain joins TRBV10-1 and TRBJ2-1; either TRBD1 or TRBD2 may supply D (6 bases each). The CDR3 extends over 14 amino acids. Germline V gene data show CDR1 as WNHNN and CDR2 as SYGVQD (reference sequence). V gave up 5 bases and J gave up 7 bases, with 15 bases separating them.

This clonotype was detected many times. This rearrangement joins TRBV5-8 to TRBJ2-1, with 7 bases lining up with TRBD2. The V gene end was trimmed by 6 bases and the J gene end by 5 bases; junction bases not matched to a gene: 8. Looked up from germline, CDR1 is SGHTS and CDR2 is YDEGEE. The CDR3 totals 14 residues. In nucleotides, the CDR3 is TGTGCCAGCACCCCGACTAGCCGAAACAATGAGCAGTTCTTC. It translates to CASTPTSRNNEQFF.

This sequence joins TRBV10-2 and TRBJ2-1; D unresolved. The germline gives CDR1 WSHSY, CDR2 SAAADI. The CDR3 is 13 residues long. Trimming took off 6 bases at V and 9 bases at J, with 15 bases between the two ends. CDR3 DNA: TGCGCCAGCAGACAGATTCCTTCGTCTGAGCAGTTCTTC. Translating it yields CASRQIPSSEQFF.

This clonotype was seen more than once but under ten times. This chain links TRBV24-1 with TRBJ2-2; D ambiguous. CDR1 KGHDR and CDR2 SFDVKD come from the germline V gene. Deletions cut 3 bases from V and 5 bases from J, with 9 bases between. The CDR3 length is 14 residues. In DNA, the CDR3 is TGTGCCACCAGTGATACGCTCAAGACCGGGGAGCTGTTTTTT. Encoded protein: CATSDTLKTGELFF.

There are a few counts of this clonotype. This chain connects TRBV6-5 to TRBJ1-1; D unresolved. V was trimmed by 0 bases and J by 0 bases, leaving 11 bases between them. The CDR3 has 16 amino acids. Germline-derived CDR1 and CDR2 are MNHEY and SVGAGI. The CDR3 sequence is CASSYSRETMNTEAFF. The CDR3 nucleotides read TGTGCCAGCAGTTACTCGAGGGAAACTATGAACACTGAAGCTTTCTTT.

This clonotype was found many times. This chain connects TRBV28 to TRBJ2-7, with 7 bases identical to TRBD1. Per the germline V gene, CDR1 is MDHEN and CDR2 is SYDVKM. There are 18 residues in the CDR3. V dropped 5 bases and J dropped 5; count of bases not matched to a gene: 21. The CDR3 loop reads CASSNRALYRDRDHEQYF. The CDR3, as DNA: TGTGCCAGCAGTAATCGTGCCCTATATAGGGACAGAGACCACGAGCAGTACTTC.

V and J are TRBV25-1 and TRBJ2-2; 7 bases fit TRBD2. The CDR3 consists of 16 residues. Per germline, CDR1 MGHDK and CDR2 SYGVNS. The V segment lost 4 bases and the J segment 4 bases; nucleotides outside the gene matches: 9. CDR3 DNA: TGTGCCAGCAGTGGGGGAGGGAGTCGTGGCACCGGGGAGCTGTTTTTT. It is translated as CASSGGGSRGTGELFF.

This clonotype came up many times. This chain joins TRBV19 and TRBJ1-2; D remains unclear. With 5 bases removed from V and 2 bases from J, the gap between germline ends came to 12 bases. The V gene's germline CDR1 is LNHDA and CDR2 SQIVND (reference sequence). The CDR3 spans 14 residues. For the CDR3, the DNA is TGTGCCAGTAGTCCCGGACTGACGAACTATGGCTACACCTTC. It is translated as CASSPGLTNYGYTF.

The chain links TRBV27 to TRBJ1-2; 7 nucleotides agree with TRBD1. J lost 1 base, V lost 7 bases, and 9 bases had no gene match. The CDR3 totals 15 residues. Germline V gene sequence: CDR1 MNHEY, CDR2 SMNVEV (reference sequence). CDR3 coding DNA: TGTGCCAGCACGGCCAGGGACAGCGGTAACTATGGCTACACCTTC. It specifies CASTARDSGNYGYTF.

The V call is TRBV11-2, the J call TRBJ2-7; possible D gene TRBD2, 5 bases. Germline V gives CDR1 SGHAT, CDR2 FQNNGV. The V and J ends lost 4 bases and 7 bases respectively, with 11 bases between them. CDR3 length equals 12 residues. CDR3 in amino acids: CASSSTWEEQYF. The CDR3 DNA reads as TGTGCCAGCAGCTCGACCTGGGAGGAGCAGTACTTC.

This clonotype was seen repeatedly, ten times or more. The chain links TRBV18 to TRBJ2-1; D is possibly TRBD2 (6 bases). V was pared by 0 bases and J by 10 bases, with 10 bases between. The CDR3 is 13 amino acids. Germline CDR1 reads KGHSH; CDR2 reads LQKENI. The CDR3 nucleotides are TGTGCCAGCTCACCACCCGGGAGTTTGGAGCAGTTCTTC. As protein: CASSPPGSLEQFF.

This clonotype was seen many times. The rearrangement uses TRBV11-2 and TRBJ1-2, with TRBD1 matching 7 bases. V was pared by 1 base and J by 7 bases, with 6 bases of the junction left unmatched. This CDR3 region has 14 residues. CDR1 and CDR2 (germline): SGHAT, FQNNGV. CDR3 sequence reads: CASSLVSAGGGYTF. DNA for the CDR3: TGTGCCAGCAGCTTAGTTTCGGCAGGGGGTGGCTACACCTTC.

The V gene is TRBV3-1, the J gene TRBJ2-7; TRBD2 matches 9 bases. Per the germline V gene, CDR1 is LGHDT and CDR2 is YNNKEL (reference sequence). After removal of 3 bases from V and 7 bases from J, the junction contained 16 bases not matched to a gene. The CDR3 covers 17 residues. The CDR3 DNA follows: TGTGCCAGCAGCCACGGTTGGTCGGCGGGAGGGAAAACAGAGCAGTACTTC. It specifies CASSHGWSAGGKTEQYF.

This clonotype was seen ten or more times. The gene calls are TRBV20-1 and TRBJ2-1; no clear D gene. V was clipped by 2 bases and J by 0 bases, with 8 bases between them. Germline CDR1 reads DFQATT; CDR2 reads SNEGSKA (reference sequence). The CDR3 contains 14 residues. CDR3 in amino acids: CSARTQSSYNEQFF. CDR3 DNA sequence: TGCAGTGCTAGAACCCAGAGCTCCTACAATGAGCAGTTCTTC.

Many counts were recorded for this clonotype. Written as DNA, the CDR3 is TGTGCCAGCAGTCCGCATACAGGGGGCACTGAAGCTTTCTTT. Translating gives CASSPHTGGTEAFF. J is TRBJ1-1 and V is TRBV12-3 or TRBV12-4, with 8 bases identical to TRBD1. Unmatched junction bases numbered 6, after V lost 5 bases and J lost 4 bases. The length of the CDR3 is 14 residues.

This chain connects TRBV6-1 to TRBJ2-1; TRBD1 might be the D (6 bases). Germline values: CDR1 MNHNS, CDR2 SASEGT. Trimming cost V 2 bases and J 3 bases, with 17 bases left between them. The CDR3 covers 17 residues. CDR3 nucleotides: TGTGCCAGCAGTGAAATGGGGACCGGGACACTCTACAATGAGCAGTTCTTC. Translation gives CASSEMGTGTLYNEQFF.

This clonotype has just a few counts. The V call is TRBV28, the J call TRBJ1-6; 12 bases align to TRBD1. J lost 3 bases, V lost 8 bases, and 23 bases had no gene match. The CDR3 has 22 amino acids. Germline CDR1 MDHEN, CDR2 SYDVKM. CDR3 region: CASRSRNRAGTGGFSYNSPLHF. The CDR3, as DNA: TGTGCCAGCCGATCCCGAAACCGCGCCGGGACAGGGGGCTTCAGCTATAATTCACCCCTCCACTTT.

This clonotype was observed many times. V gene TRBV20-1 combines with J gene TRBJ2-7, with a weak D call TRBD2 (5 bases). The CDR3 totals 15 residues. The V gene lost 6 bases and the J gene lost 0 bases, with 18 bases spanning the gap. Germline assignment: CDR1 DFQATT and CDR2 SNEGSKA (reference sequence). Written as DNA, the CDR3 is TGCAGTGCCCATCAGGCGACTACCACCTCCTACGAGCAGTACTTC. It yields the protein CSAHQATTTSYEQYF.

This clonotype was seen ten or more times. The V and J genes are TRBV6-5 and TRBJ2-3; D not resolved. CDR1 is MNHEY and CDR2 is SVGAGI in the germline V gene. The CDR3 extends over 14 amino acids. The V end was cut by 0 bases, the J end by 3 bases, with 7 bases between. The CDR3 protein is CASSYSRSTDTQYF. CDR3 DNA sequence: TGTGCCAGCAGTTACTCGCGGAGTACAGATACGCAGTATTTT.

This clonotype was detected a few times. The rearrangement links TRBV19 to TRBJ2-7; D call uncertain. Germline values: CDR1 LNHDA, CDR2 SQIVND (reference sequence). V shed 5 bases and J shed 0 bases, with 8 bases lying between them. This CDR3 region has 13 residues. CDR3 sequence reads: CASSPPISYEQYF. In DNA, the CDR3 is TGTGCCAGTAGTCCTCCGATCTCCTACGAGCAGTACTTC.